Given below is one TCR beta chain in context. Its antigen is currently unknown. This specimen comes from a study of PD-1 blockade in classical Hodgkin lymphoma. Study overall: Patients received nivolumab 3 mg/kg intravenously every 2 weeks. Study-wide points: Significant TCR diversity gains by C4D1 occurred in CD4+ but not CD8+ cells. Possibly reflecting disease activity or prior therapy, repertoire differences have causes that remain undefined.

Per germline, CDR1 LNHDA and CDR2 SQIVND (reference sequence). Trimming took 3 bases from V and 4 from J, leaving 10 bases between them. CDR3 size: 14 residues. TCRdb's table, derived via immunoSEQ multiplex PCR, lists solely in-frame clones and lacks some. The table has roughly 56,000 clones, around nine tenths seen once. Every patient relapsed after autologous stem cell transplantation, and brentuximab vedotin exposure varied. Best responses included complete response and partial response; otherwise, the best response was progressive disease. Here the sequenced sample was peripheral blood mononuclear cells (PBMCs), taken before the second cycle of nivolumab. This receptor was taken from a human donor with classical Hodgkin lymphoma. The rearrangement links TRBV19 to TRBJ2-1, with D perhaps matching TRBD1 (6 bases). The CDR3 nucleotides read TGTGCCAGTAGTATTACAGGGTCATACAATGAGCAGTTCTTC. The encoded protein is CASSITGSYNEQFF.